The rows below give T cell receptor beta chains drawn from one sample of a study of cytomegalovirus exposure and HLA in healthy donors. Method: immunoSEQ multiplex PCR; TCRdb's copy keeps in-frame clones and lacks some. The sample includes nearly 100,000 clones, around a tenth of them seen just once. Sequencing was done on a sample of PBMCs. These receptors all come from a man aged 50-60 years in good health and CMV-seropositive. Each CDR3 is given with its conserved first and last residue. D genes are given only for firm matches. Part of the rows lack a size; the others show once, few, many or a class for expanded clones.

J gene: TRBJ2-5
D gene: TRBD2
V gene: TRBV2
clone size: few
CDR3 protein: CASSESGRLQETQYF
CDR3 DNA: TGTGCCAGCAGTGAAAGCGGGAGGCTTCAAGAGACCCAGTACTTC

J gene: TRBJ2-2
D gene: TRBD2
V gene: TRBV10-3
clone size: few
CDR3 protein: CAGAGGPNTGELFF
CDR3 DNA: TGTGCAGGGGCGGGAGGCCCGAACACCGGGGAGCTGTTTTTT

J gene: TRBJ2-5
D gene: -
V gene: TRBV2
clone size: few
CDR3 protein: CAVRGTQYF
CDR3 DNA: TGTGCCGTACGAGGGACCCAGTACTTC

J gene: TRBJ2-2
D gene: -
V gene: TRBV5-7
clone size: many
CDR3 protein: CASSLGRKGTGELFF
CDR3 DNA: TGTGCCAGCAGCTTGGGCCGCAAGGGGACCGGGGAGCTGTTTTTT

J gene: TRBJ2-3
D gene: TRBD2
V gene: TRBV7-2
clone size: many
CDR3 protein: CASSLMVGTSGRGDTQYF
CDR3 DNA: TGTGCCAGCAGCTTAATGGTCGGGACTAGCGGGAGGGGTGATACGCAGTATTTT

J gene: TRBJ1-6
D gene: TRBD1
V gene: TRBV2
clone size: -
CDR3 protein: CASRMDRGANSPLHF
CDR3 DNA: TGTGCCAGCAGGATGGACAGGGGGGCTAATTCACCCCTCCACTTT

J gene: TRBJ1-5
D gene: -
V gene: TRBV30
clone size: few
CDR3 protein: CAWSAGLLSNQPQHF
CDR3 DNA: TGTGCCTGGAGCGCGGGACTCTTAAGCAATCAGCCCCAGCATTTT

J gene: TRBJ2-7
D gene: -
V gene: TRBV28
clone size: -
CDR3 protein: CASTSRSEQYF
CDR3 DNA: TGTGCCAGCACTTCCAGATCCGAGCAGTACTTC

J gene: TRBJ2-1
D gene: TRBD1
V gene: TRBV20-1
clone size: -
CDR3 protein: CSARDRNEQFF
CDR3 DNA: TGCAGTGCTAGGGACAGGAATGAGCAGTTCTTC

J gene: TRBJ1-2
D gene: -
V gene: TRBV7-9
clone size: few
CDR3 protein: CASSPTDRFDGYTF
CDR3 DNA: TGTGCCAGCAGCCCTACCGACAGGTTTGATGGCTACACCTTC